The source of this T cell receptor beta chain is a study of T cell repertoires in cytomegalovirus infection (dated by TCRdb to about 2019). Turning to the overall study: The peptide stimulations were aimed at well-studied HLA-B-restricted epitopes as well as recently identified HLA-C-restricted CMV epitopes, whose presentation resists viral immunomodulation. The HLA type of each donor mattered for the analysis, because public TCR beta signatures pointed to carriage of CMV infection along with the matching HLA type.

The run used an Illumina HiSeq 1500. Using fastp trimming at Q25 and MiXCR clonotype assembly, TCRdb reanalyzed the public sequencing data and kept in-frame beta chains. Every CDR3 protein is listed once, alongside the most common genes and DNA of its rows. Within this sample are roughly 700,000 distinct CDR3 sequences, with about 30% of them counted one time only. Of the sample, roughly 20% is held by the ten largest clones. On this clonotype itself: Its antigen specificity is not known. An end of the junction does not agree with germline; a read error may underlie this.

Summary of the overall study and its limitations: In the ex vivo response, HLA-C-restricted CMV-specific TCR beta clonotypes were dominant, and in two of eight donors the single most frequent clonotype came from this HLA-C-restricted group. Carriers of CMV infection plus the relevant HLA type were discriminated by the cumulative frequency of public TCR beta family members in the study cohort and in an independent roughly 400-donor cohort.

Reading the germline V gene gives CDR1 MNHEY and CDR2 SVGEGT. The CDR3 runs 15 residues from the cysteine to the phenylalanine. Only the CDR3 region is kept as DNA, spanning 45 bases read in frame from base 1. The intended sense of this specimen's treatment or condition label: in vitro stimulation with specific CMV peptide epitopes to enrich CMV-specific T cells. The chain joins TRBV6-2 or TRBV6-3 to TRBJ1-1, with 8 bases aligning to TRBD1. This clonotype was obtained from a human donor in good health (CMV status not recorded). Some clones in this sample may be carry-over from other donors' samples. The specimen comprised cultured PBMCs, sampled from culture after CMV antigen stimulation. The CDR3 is CASSYFRGLNTEAFF. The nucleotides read TGTGCCAGCAGTTACTTCAGGGGGCTGAATACTGAAGCTTTCTTT.